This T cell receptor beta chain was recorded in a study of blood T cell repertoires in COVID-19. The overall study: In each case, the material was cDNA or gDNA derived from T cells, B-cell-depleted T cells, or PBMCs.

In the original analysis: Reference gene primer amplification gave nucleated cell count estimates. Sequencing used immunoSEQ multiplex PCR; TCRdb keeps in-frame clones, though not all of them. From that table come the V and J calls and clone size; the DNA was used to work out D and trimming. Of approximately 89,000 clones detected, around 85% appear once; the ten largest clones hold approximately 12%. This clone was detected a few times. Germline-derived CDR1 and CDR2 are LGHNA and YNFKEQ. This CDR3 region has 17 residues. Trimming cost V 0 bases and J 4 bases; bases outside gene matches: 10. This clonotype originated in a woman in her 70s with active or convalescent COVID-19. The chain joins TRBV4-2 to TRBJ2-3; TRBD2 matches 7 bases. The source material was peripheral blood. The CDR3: CASSQERGLAVPDTQYF. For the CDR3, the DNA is TGTGCCAGCAGCCAAGAGAGGGGCCTAGCGGTCCCAGATACGCAGTATTTT.